This T cell receptor beta chain was found in a study of regulatory T cells in long-lasting Graves disease. Libraries of TCR beta came from iRepertoire HTBI primers plus Arm-PCR of CDR3 regions. TCRdb ran MiXCR on the multiplex PCR reads and lists one entry per CDR3 protein. The sample holds 300,000 to 400,000 distinct CDR3 sequences; 15% to 20% are singletons and the top ten take 25% to 30%. Germline V CDR1 and CDR2: MNHEY, SVGEGT. The CDR3 has 14 residues. V trimming: 5 bases; J trimming: 12 bases; junction bases outside the gene matches: 11. Time point of the sample: newly diagnosed GD, antithyroid drugs for less than 3 months. RNA isolated from PBMCs was used to make the TCR library. Study-level results: Study of thyroid tissue was not done, with only peripheral blood studied.

To note about this clonotype: Its cognate antigen is unknown.

These data were likewise used in another study, on T cells in Graves' hyperthyroidism and ophthalmopathy.

The origin of this receptor is a man aged 35 to 55 with Graves disease. This material consisted of peripheral blood mononuclear cells (PBMCs), taken at new diagnosis, from a patient treated with antithyroid drugs. The genes are TRBV6-2 or TRBV6-3 and TRBJ2-1, with TRBD2 matching over 9 bases. Written as DNA, the CDR3 is TGTGCCAGCAGTGCCCTCGGCGGGGGGGCAGGGCAGTTCTTC. It translates to CASSALGGGAGQFF.